This T cell receptor (beta chain) was found in a study of CD8+CD57+ T cells in acquired aplastic anemia. The authors sequenced patients whose flow cytometry had shown CD8+CD57+ cell expansion. The CDR3 has 14 residues. Looked up from germline, CDR1 is ENHRY and CDR2 is SYGVKD. Investigators profiled TCR beta VDJ and CDR3 from genomic DNA template. From the reads, TCRdb called clonotypes with MiXCR, one entry per CDR3 protein. The table records around 130,000 distinct CDR3 sequences, 55% to 70% of them present only once. Sequenced: sorted CD4+, CD8+, or CD8+CD57+ T cells (not recorded which) from PBMCs. The clonotype was recovered from a human donor with aplastic anemia. The chain is built from TRBV10-3 and TRBJ2-5; D is unclear. The J call is uncertain, as TRBJ2-7 better fits the DNA end. CDR3 sequence reads: CAISDRQAAGEQYF. The CDR3 DNA follows: TGTGCCATCAGTGACCGGCAGGCGGCTGGCGAGCAGTACTTC.